This TCR beta chain was captured in a study of cytomegalovirus exposure and HLA in healthy donors. This PCR relied on a set of 60 Vbeta primers and 13 Jbeta primers. Produced via immunoSEQ multiplex PCR; TCRdb's table is partial and in-frame only. The data contain 170,000 or so clones, roughly 75% of them singletons. Study-level points and caveats: An analysis that was carried out later associated approximately 17,000 TCR beta sequences with HLA alleles at 0.05 false discovery rate. In a later analysis, across HLA loci, associated TCR counts were highest for DRB1, lowest for HLA-C.

Deletions cut 2 bases from V and 11 bases from J, with 19 bases between. The CDR3 contains 15 residues. Germline CDR1 is MNHNS and CDR2 is SASEGT. As to this clone: What it binds is not known.

The sequence was obtained from a man aged 35-49 years in good health and CMV-seronegative. The sample was PBMCs. The V gene is TRBV6-1, the J gene TRBJ2-4; D might be TRBD1 (5 bases). CDR3 protein: CASSERQGLRRFQYF. The CDR3 DNA reads TGTGCCAGCAGTGAACGTCAGGGCCTTAGGCGATTTCAGTACTTC.